This TCR beta chain comes out of a study of blood T cells in healthy people across ages. Sample-barcoded 5' priming and a J-beta primer mix drove a second PCR of about 6 to 12 cycles. Every single cDNA molecule received a tag from a template-switch adaptor with 12 random nucleotides. TCRdb passed the 5' RACE reads through MiXCR, listing each CDR3 protein once. Of about 1.8 million distinct CDR3 sequences listed, roughly 50% are singletons. This clonotype was picked up a small number of times. Antigen specificity is unknown. Researchers isolated at least 7 million PBMCs per sample. Study-wide points: PBMCs left unsorted prevented a conclusive naive versus antigen-experienced comparison. Naive T cell percentage by flow cytometry tracked strongly with beta diversity.

The TCR originated in a woman aged 35 to 49 in good health. The sequencing sample was made of blood.

The CDR3 is CSAVRDNLIYGYTF. CDR3 DNA sequence: TGCAGTGCTGTCCGGGACAATCTCATCTATGGCTACACCTTC. This chain uses TRBV20-1 with TRBJ1-2; TRBD1 is a possible D gene (6 bases). Between the trimmed V and J ends, which lost 5 bases and 4 bases, there was a span of 17 bases. Germline loops: CDR1 DFQATT, CDR2 SNEGSKA (reference sequence). This CDR3 has 14 residues.